This T cell receptor (beta chain) stems from a study of Ad26.COV2.S vaccination and SARS-CoV-2 variants (dated by TCRdb to 2020 to 2023). Describing the broader study: Vaccine-arm donors came from COV1001, a multicentre, randomized, double-blind, placebo-controlled phase I-IIa trial of Ad26.COV2.S in healthy adults. TCRbeta repertoire sequencing was used to assess the specificity and breadth of SARS-CoV-2-reactive T cell receptors after Ad26.COV2.S vaccination. Ad26.COV2.S was administered intramuscularly at a dose of 5x10^10 or 1x10^11 viral particles, either as one shot or as two shots given 56 days apart. Throughout the experiments and outcome assessment, investigators stayed blinded to trial group allocation. The TCR-sequenced set comprised around 32 samples: some 20 Ad26.COV2.S vaccine recipients, 5 placebo recipients and 8 SARS-CoV-2 convalescent individuals. Trial participants were randomized into five groups of five: low-dose or high-dose Ad26.COV2.S given once or twice, or placebo on both occasions. General conclusions and limits of the study: The study lacked the statistical power to compare responses across vaccine doses or regimens. According to the authors, total T cell responses may have been underestimated by the TCR breadth and depth analyses. Comparable non-spike TCR breadth was observed between vaccine and placebo recipients, consistent with only spike being contained in the vaccine. Compared with placebo recipients, Ad26.COV2.S recipients showed higher spike-specific TCR breadth (P = 0.0014). Substantial breadth of spike-specific CD8+ and CD4+ T cell responses was reported after vaccination.

TCRbeta CDR3 regions were sequenced with the immunoSEQ Assay. After extraction, genomic DNA underwent amplification by bias-controlled multiplex PCR, followed by high-throughput sequencing. For the original study's pipeline: Collapsing and filtering of sequences were performed to quantify the absolute abundance of each unique TCRbeta CDR3 region. Usable DNA was measured by amplifying reference genes present in all nucleated cells, and TCRbeta template counts were normalized to that usable DNA to estimate T cell fraction. Repertoire TCRs were annotated as SARS-CoV-2-specific by exact matching of V gene, CDR3 amino acid sequence and J gene to a known reactive TCR set. The reference SARS-CoV-2 TCR set was derived from MIRA and filtered for enrichment in COVID-19-positive ImmuneCODE repertoires, a step that removed public or cross-reactive TCRs. Based on the MIRA antigens, annotated TCRs were further analysed at the level of specific ORF or position within ORF. Depth was the summed frequency of annotated unique rearrangements, while breadth was defined as annotated unique rearrangements over total unique productive rearrangements. TCR breadth was compared between groups using two-sided Wilcoxon rank-sum tests. TCRdb obtained this table from immuneACCESS and retained in-frame rearrangements with V and J assigned. These tables miss some clones; where compared with another copy, unresolved V genes account for less than half of the shortfall, and the remainder is unexplained. From that table come the V and J calls and clone size; the DNA was used to work out D and trimming. The sample profile shows about 460,000 clones; about 89% of them were found once. The top ten hold approximately 1.7% of the sample.

The CDR3 goes from the cysteine to the phenylalanine over 14 residues. Only the CDR3 portion is preserved as DNA: 42 bases, with reading frame beginning at the first base. Sequences LNHDA (CDR1) and SQIVND (CDR2) are obtained from the germline V gene (reference sequence). V ends up 8 bases short and J 5 bases short, with an unmatched junction base count of 4. Note on this clone: The antigen it recognizes is unknown. Within one base of it there is no much larger clone, and no base qualities were kept.

Taken with the paper, the label for treatment or condition translates to: some 19 received Ad26.COV2.S at low or high dose, single or two shots; about 5 received placebo; per-sample allocation not given. Repertoires of vaccine and placebo recipients were sequenced from samples taken on day 63 after the first injection. Between 29 July and 7 August 2020, Cohort 1b enrolled some 25 adults aged 18-55 years at one site in Boston, USA. Ad26.COV2.S was a replication-incompetent adenovirus type 26 vector expressing a prefusion-stabilized SARS-CoV-2 spike protein from the original Wuhan strain. The V and J genes are TRBV19 and TRBJ1-5; 12 bases in the junction line up with TRBD1. The material was peripheral blood, obtained in a trial of Ad26.COV2.S vaccine versus placebo. This clonotype was sampled from a person aged 18-60 years who received the Ad26.COV2.S COVID-19 vaccine or a placebo. Here is the DNA: TGTGCCAGTGCCGGGACAGGGGGCTATCAGCCCCAGCATTTT. Its protein product is CASAGTGGYQPQHF.